This T cell receptor beta chain originates from a study of T-cell memory formation after mild COVID-19. Across the whole study: TCR clusters mostly belonged to single donors.

From germline, CDR1 is SGHAT and CDR2 FQNNGV. Trimming removed 0 bases from V and 2 bases from J, with 13 bases in between. There are 17 residues in the CDR3. Barcoded TCR alpha and TCR beta cDNA libraries with UMIs came from 5'RACE using constant-segment primers. MiXCR was run by TCRdb on the 5' RACE reads, yielding one entry per CDR3 protein. The sample contains about 470,000 distinct CDR3 sequences, around a sixth of which appear only once. Input material: PBMCs or a T cell subset sorted from them (not recorded which). The clonotype originates from an adult woman who had mild COVID-19 (a few samples of this study predate the infection). Cell type and time point are not known. The genes are TRBV11-2 and TRBJ2-2; D is perhaps TRBD2 (7 bases). The DNA for the CDR3 is TGTGCCAGCAGCTTAGATCGGGCGGGGGCTAACACCGGGGAGCTGTTTTTT. This sequence encodes CASSLDRAGANTGELFF. The whole variable domain, remainder taken from reference TRBV11-2 and TRBJ2-2, is EAGVAQSPRYKIIEKRQSVAFWCNPISGHATLYWYQQILGQGPKLLIQFQNNGVVDDSQLPKDRFSAERLKGVDSTLKIQPAKLEDSAVYLCASSLDRAGANTGELFFGEGSRLTVL.